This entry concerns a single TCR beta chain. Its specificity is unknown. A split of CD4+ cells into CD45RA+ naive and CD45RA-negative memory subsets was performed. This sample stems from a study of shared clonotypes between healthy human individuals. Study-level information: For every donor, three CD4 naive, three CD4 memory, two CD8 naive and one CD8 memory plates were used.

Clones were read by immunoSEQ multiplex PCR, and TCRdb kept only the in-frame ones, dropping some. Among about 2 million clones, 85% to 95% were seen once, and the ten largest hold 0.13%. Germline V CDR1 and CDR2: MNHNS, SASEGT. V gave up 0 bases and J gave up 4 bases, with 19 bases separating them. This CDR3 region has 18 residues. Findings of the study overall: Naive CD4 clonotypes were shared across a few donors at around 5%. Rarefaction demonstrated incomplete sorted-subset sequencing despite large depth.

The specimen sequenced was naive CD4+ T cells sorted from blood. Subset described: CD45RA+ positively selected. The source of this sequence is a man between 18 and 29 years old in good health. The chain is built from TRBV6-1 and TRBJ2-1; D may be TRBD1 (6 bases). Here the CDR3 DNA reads TGTGCCAGCAGTGAAGCGATGGGGGCTAGCAAAAATTACAATGAGCAGTTCTTC. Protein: CASSEAMGASKNYNEQFF.